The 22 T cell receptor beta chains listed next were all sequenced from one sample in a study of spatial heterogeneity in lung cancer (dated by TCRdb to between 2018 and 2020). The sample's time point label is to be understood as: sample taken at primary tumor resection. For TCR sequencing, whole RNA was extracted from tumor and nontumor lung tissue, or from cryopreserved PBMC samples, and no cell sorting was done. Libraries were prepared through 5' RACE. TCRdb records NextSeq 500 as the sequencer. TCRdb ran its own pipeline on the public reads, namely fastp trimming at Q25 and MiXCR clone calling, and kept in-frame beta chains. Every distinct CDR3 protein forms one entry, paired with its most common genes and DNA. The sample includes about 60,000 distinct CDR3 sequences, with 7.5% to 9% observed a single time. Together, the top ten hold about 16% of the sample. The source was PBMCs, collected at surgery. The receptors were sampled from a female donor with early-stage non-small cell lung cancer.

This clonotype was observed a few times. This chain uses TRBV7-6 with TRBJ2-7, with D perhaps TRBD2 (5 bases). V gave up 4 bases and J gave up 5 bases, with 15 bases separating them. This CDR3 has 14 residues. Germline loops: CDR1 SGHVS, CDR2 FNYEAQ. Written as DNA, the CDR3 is TGTGCCAGCAGCTCCCCGAGCGGTCTCGACGAGCAGTACTTC. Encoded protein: CASSSPSGLDEQYF.

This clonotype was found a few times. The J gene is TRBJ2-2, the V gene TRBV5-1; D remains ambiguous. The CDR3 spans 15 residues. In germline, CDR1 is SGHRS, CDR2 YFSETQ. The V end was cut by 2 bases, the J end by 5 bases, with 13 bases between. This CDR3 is CASSFRTVRTGELFF. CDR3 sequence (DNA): TGCGCCAGCAGCTTCCGGACCGTTAGGACCGGGGAGCTGTTTTTT. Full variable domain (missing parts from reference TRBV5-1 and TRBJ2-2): KAGVTQTPRYLIKTRGQQVTLSCSPISGHRSVSWYQQTPGQGLQFLFEYFSETQRNKGNFPGRFSGRQFSNSRSEMNVSTLELGDSALYLCASSFRTVRTGELFFGEGSRLTVL.

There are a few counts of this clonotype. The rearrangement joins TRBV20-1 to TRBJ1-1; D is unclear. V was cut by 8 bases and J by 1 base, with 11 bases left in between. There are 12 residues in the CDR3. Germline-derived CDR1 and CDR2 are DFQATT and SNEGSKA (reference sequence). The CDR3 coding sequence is TGCAGTCACAGCGTGGGGAACACTGAAGCTTTCTTT. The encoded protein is CSHSVGNTEAFF.

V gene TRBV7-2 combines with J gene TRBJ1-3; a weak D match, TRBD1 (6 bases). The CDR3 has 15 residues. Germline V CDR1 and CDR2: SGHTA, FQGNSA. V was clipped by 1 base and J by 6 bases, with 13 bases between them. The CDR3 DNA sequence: TGTGCCAGCAGCTTAGTTATCGGGGGGCAAAACACCATATATTTT. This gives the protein CASSLVIGGQNTIYF.

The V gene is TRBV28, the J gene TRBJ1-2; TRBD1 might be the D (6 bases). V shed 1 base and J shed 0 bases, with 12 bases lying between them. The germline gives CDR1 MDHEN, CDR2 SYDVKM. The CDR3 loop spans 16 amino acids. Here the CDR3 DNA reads TGTGCCAGCAGTTTATACGGGACATCGTCTAACTATGGCTACACCTTC. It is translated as CASSLYGTSSNYGYTF.

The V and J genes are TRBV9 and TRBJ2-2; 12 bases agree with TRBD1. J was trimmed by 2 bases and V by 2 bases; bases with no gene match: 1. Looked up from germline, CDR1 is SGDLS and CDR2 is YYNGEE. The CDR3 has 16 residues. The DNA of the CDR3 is TGTGCCAGCAGCGTCGGGACAGGGGGCAACACCGGGGAGCTGTTTTTT. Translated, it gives CASSVGTGGNTGELFF.

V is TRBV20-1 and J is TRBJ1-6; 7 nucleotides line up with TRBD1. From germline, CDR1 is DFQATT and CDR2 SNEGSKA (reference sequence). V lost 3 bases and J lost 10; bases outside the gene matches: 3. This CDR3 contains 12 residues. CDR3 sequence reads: CSASQGGSPLHF. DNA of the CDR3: TGCAGTGCTAGCCAAGGGGGCTCACCCCTCCACTTT.

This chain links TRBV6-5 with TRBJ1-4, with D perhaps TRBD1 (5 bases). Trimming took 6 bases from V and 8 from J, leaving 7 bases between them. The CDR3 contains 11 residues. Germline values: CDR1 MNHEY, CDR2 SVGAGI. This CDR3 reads CASSYREKLFF. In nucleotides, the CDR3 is TGTGCCAGCAGCTACAGGGAAAAACTGTTTTTT.

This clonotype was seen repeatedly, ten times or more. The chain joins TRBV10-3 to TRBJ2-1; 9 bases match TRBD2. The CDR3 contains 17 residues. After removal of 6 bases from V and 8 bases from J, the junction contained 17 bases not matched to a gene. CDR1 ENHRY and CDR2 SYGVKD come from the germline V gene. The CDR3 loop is CAISSPRLAELQDEQFF. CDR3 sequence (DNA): TGTGCCATCAGCTCACCCCGACTAGCGGAGCTACAAGATGAGCAGTTCTTC.

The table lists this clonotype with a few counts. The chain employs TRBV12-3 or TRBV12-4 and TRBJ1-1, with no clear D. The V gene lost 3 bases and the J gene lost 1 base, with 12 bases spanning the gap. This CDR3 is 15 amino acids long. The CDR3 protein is CASSLPKSWNTEAFF. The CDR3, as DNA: TGTGCCAGCAGTTTGCCCAAGTCTTGGAACACTGAAGCTTTCTTT.

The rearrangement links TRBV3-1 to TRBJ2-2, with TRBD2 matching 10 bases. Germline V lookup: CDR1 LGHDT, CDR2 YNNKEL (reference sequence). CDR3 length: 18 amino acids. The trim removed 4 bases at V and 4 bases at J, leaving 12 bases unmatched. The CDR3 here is CASSPPLAGYSSTGELFF. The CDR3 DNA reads TGTGCCAGCAGCCCCCCACTAGCGGGGTATTCGAGCACCGGGGAGCTGTTTTTT.

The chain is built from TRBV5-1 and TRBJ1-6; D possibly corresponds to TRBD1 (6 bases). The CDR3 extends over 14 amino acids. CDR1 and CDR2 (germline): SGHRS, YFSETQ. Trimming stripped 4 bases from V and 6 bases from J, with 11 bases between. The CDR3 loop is CASSPTGSNSPLHF. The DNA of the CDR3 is TGCGCCAGCAGCCCTACAGGGAGTAATTCACCCCTCCACTTT.

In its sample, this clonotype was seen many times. In nucleotides, the CDR3 is TGCAGCGTTGACCCTAGCGGGGACACAGATACGCAGTATTTT. This translates into CSVDPSGDTDTQYF. The chain uses TRBV29-1 and TRBJ2-3; 9 bases align to TRBD2. The CDR3 extends over 14 amino acids. Losses at the gene ends were 3 bases for V and 2 bases for J; bases not matched to a gene: 3. Germline V gene sequence: CDR1 SQVTM, CDR2 ANQGSEA.

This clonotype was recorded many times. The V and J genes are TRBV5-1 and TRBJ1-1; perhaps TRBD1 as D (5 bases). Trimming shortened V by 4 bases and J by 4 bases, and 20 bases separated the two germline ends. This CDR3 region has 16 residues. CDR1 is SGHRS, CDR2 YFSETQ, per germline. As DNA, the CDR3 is TGCGCCAGCAGCGTTCAGGCAGGGCTGCTGGGCACTGAAGCTTTCTTT. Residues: CASSVQAGLLGTEAFF.

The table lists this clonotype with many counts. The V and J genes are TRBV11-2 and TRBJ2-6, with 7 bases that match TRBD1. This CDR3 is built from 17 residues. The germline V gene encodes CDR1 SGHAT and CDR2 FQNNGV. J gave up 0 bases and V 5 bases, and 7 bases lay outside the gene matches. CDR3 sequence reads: CASSHRDSRSGANVLTF. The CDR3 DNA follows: TGTGCCAGCAGCCACCGGGACAGCCGCTCTGGGGCCAACGTCCTGACTTTC.

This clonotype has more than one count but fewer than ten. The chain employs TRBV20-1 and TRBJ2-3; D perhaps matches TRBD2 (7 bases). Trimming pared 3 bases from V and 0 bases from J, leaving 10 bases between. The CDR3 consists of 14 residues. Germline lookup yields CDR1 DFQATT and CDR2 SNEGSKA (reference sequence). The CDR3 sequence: CSASGGPSTDTQYF. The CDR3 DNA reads TGCAGTGCTAGCGGGGGGCCTAGCACAGATACGCAGTATTTT.

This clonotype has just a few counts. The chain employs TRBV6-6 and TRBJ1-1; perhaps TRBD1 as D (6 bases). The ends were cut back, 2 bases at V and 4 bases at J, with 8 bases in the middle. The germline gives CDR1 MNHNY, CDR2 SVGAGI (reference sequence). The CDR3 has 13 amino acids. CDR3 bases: TGTGCCAGCAGTTACGGCAGGGGCACTGAAGCTTTCTTT. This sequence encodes CASSYGRGTEAFF.

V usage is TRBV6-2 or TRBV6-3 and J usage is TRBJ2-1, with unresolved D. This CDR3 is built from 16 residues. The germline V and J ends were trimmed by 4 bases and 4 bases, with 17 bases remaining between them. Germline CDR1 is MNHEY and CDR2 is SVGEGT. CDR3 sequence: CASSSSKPSLYNEQFF. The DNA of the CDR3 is TGTGCCAGCAGTTCCTCAAAACCGAGCCTTTACAATGAGCAGTTCTTC.

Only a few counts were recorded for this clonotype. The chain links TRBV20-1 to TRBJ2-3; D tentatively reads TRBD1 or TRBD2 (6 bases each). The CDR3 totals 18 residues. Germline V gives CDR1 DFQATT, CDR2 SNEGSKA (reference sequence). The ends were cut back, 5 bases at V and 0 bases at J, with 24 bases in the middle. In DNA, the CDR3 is TGCAGTGCTGGGGGGCTAGGTGGAGCGGAAAAAAGCACAGATACGCAGTATTTT. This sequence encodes CSAGGLGGAEKSTDTQYF.

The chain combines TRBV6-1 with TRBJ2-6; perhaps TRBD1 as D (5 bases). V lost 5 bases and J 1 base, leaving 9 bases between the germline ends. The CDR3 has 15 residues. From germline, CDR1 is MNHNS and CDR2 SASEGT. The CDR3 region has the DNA TGTGCCAGCAGTTTCCAGGGATCTGGGGCCAACGTCCTGACTTTC. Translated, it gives CASSFQGSGANVLTF.

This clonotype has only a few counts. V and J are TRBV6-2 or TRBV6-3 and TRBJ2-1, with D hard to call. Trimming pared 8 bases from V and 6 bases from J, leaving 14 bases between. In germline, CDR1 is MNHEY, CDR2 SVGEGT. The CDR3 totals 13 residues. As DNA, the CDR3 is TGTGCCAGCGGTCTAGGCGCCCCCAATGAGCAGTTCTTC. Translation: CASGLGAPNEQFF.

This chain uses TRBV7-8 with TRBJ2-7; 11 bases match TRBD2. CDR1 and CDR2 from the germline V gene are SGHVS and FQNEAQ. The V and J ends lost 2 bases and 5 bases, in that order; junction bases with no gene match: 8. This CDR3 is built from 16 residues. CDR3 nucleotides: TGTGCCAGCAGCTTATCACTAGCGGGAGCCACCGACGAGCAGTACTTC. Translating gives CASSLSLAGATDEQYF.